The 7 T cell receptor beta chains reported below all come from one sample, sequenced in a study of blood T cell repertoires in COVID-19 (TCRdb year 2020). Library creation used the immunoSEQ multiplex PCR assay. Entries here come from immuneACCESS through TCRdb and include only in-frame sequences with V and J called. Some clones fail to appear in such tables; in the studies checked, an unresolved V gene covers under half of the shortfall, and the cause of the remainder is unknown. Across this sample there are around 100,000 clones, with 70% to 90% seen only once. The ten largest clonotypes hold roughly an eighth of the sample. The specimen was peripheral blood. The source of these receptors is a man aged 45-65 years with active or convalescent COVID-19.

V and J are TRBV18 and TRBJ2-1, with TRBD2 matching 12 bases. Losses at the gene ends were 0 bases for V and 9 bases for J; bases not matched to a gene: 6. The CDR3 totals 16 residues. From germline, CDR1 is KGHSH and CDR2 LQKENI. DNA for the CDR3: TGTGCCAGCTCACCACCCCAGCTAGCGGGAGGGGGTGAGCAGTTCTTC. Amino acids: CASSPPQLAGGGEQFF.

The chain recombines TRBV9 with TRBJ2-1; TRBD2 aligns across 14 bases. The CDR3 length is 15 residues. V shed 1 base and J 7 bases; nucleotides not matched to a gene: 1. The V gene's germline CDR1 is SGDLS and CDR2 YYNGEE. DNA of the CDR3: TGTGCCAGCAGCGTATGGACTAGCGGGAGGAATGAGCAGTTCTTC. The encoded protein is CASSVWTSGRNEQFF.

V gene TRBV5-1 combines with J gene TRBJ2-1; 14 bases are a match to TRBD2. Per germline, CDR1 SGHRS and CDR2 YFSETQ. The V gene end was trimmed by 4 bases and the J gene end by 6 bases; junction bases not matched to a gene: 3. The CDR3 consists of 15 residues. In DNA form, the CDR3 reads TGCGCCAGCAGCATGGGACTAGCGGGAGTCAATGAGCAGTTCTTC. As protein: CASSMGLAGVNEQFF.

This clone was detected once. The V call is TRBV11-3, the J call TRBJ1-1; a weak D match, TRBD1 (5 bases). V lost 3 bases, J lost 3 bases, and 8 bases lay in between. The CDR3 spans 13 residues. Germline V lookup: CDR1 SGHNT, CDR2 YENEEA. The CDR3 reads CASSFGRDTEAFF. DNA of the CDR3: TGTGCCAGCAGCTTTGGCAGGGACACTGAAGCTTTCTTT.

This chain uses TRBV2 with TRBJ1-5, with 8 positions matching TRBD1. This CDR3 comprises 13 residues. Trimming took 8 bases from V and 6 from J; bases not matched to a gene: 6. CDR1 and CDR2 (germline): SNHLY, FYNNEI. The DNA of the CDR3 is TGTGCCAGCTCTCGGCAGGGGGCTCAGCCCCAGCATTTT. It is translated as CASSRQGAQPQHF.

The chain uses TRBV5-1 and TRBJ1-3, with TRBD1 identical over 7 bases. The CDR3 sequence is 16 residues long. V trimming: 2 bases; J trimming: 0 bases; junction bases outside the gene matches: 5. Germline assignment: CDR1 SGHRS and CDR2 YFSETQ. The CDR3 DNA follows: TGCGCCAGCAGCTTACAGGGGCAAGTCTCTGGAAACACCATATATTTT. The encoded protein is CASSLQGQVSGNTIYF.

The sample holds one count of this clone. This chain connects TRBV19 to TRBJ1-3; no definite D call. The ends were cut back, 1 base at V and 0 bases at J, with 7 bases in the middle. Germline V lookup: CDR1 LNHDA, CDR2 SQIVND (reference sequence). The CDR3 has 15 amino acids. DNA of the CDR3: TGTGCCAGTAGTATAGTCGGGAACTCTGGAAACACCATATATTTT. Translating it yields CASSIVGNSGNTIYF.